The T cell receptor (beta chain) described here comes from a study of radiation and T cells in renal cell carcinoma. The treatment here: treatment-naive control, cytoreductive nephrectomy. Controls were unirradiated tumors from treatment-naive cytoreductive nephrectomy patients. The tumor was a clear cell renal cell carcinoma. Some clones are missing from TCRdb's copy, which holds only in-frame ones; the method was immunoSEQ multiplex PCR. The table includes 15,000 to 20,000 clones, approximately 58% detected once. J was trimmed by 6 bases and V by 6 bases; bases with no gene match: 7. This CDR3 is 15 amino acids long. Germline CDR1 and CDR2: WNHNN and SYGVQD (reference sequence).

Specimen: tumor tissue, collected from a patient whose treatment was nephrectomy without radiotherapy. The chain has TRBV10-1 and TRBJ2-2, with 10 positions matching TRBD1. This receptor was identified in a man aged 35 to 55 with renal cell carcinoma. CDR3 sequence (DNA): TGCGCCAGCAGATCGGGACAGGGGAGCTCCGGGGAGCTGTTTTTT. This codes for CASRSGQGSSGELFF.